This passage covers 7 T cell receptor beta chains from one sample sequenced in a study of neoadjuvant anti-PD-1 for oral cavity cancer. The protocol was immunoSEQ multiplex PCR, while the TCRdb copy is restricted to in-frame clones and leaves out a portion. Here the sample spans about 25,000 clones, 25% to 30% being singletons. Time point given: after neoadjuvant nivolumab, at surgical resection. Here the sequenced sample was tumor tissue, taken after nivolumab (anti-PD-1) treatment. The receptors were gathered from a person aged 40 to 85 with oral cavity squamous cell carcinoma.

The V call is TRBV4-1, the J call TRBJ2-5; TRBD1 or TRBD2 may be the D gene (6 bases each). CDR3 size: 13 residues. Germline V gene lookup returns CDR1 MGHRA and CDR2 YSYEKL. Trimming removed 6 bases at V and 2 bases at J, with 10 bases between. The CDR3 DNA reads TGCGCCAGCAGTCTAGGGGGGCAAGAGACCCAGTACTTC. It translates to CASSLGGQETQYF.

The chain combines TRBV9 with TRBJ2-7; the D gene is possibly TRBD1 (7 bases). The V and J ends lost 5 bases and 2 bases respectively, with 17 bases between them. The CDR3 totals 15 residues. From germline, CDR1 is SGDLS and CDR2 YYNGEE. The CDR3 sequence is CASSAGGTETYEQYF. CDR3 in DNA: TGTGCCAGCAGTGCTGGCGGGACAGAGACCTACGAGCAGTACTTC.

CDR3 nucleotide sequence: TGTGCCAGCAGCTTGGGGCAGGTGGGCTCTGGGGCCAACGTCCTGACTTTC. This sequence encodes CASSLGQVGSGANVLTF. The V and J genes are TRBV5-8 and TRBJ2-6; D ambiguous. This CDR3 has 17 amino acids. From germline, CDR1 is SGHTS and CDR2 YDEGEE. The germline V and J ends were trimmed by 0 bases and 0 bases, with 10 bases remaining between them.

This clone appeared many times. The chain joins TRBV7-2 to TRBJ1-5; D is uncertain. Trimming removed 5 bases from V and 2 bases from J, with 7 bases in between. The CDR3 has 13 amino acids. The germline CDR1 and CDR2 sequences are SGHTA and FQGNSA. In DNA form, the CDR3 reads TGTGCCAGCAGCATCTATGGCAATCAGCCCCAGCATTTT. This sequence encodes CASSIYGNQPQHF. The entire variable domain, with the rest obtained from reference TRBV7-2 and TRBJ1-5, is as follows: GAGVSQSPSNKVTEKGKDVELRCDPISGHTALYWYRQSLGQGLEFLIYFQGNSAPDKSGLPSDRFSAERTGGSVSTLTIQRTQQEDSAVYLCASSIYGNQPQHFGDGTRLSIL.

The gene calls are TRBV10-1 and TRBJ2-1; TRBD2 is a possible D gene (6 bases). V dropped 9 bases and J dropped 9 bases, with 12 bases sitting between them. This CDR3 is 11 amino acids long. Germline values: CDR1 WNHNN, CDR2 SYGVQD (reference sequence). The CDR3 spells CASGGVGEQFF. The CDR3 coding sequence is TGCGCCAGTGGCGGGGTTGGTGAGCAGTTCTTC.

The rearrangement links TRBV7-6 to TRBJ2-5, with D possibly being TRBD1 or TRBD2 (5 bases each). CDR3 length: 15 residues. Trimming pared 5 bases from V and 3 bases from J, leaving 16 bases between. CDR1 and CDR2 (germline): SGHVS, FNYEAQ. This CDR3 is CASSQNPGPKETQYF. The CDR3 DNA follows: TGTGCCAGCAGCCAAAATCCGGGACCGAAAGAGACCCAGTACTTC.

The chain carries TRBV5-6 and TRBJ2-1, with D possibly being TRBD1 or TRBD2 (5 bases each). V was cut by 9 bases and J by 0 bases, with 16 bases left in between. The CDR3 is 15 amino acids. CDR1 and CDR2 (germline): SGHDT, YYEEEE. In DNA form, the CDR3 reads TGTGCCACCCAGTCCGGGGCGAACTCCTACAATGAGCAGTTCTTC. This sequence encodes CATQSGANSYNEQFF.